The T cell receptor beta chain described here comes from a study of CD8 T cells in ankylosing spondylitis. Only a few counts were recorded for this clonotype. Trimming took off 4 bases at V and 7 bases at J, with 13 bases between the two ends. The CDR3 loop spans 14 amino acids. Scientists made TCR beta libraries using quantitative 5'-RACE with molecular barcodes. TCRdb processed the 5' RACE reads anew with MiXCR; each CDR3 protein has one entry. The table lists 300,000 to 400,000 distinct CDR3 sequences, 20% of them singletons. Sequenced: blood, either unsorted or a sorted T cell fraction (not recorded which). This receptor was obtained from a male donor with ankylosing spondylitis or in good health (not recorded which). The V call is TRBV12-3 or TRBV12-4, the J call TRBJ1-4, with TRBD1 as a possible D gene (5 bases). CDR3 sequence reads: CASSSRDVGEKLFF. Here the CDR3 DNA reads TGTGCCAGCAGTTCCAGGGATGTCGGTGAAAAACTGTTTTTT.